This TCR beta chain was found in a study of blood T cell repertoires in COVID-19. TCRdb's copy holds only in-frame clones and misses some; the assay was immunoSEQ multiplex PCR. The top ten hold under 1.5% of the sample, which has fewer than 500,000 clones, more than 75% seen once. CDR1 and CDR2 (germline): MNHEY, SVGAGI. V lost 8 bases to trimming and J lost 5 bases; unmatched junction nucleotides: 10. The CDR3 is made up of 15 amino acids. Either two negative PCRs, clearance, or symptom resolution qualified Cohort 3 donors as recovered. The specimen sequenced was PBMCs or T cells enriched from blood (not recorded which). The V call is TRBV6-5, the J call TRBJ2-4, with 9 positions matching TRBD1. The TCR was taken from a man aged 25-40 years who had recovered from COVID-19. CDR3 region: CASQLRTGVQNIQYF. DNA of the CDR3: TGTGCCAGCCAACTTCGGACAGGGGTGCAAAACATTCAGTACTTC.